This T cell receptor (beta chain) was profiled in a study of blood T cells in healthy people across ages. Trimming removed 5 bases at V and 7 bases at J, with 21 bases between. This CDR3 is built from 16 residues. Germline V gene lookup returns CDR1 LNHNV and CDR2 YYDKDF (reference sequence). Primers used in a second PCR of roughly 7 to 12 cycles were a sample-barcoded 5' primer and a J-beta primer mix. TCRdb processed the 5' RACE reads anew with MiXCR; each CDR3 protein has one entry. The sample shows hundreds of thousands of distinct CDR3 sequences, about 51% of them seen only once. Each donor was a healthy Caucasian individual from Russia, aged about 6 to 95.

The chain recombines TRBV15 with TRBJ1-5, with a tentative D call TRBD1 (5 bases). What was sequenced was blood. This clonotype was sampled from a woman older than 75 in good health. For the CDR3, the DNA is TGTGCCACCAGCTTATATTGGGACGGGGCACGGCAGCCCCAGCATTTT. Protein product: CATSLYWDGARQPQHF. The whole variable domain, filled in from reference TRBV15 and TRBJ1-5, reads DAMVIQNPRYQVTQFGKPVTLSCSQTLNHNVMYWYQQKSSQAPKLLFHYYDKDFNNEADTPDNFQSRRPNTSFCFLDIRSPGLGDTAMYLCATSLYWDGARQPQHFGDGTRLSIL.